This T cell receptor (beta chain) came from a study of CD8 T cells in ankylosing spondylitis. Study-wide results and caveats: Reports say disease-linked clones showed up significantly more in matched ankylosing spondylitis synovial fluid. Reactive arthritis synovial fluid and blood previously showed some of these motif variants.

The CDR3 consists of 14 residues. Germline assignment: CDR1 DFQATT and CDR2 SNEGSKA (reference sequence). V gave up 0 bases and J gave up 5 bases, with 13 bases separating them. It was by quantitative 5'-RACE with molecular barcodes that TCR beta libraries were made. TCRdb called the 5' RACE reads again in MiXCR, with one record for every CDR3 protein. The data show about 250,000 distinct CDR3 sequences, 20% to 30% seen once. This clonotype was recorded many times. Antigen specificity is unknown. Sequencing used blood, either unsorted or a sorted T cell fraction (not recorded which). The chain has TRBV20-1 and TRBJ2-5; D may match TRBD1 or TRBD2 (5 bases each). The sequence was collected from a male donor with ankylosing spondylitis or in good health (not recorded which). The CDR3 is CSAREGATGETQYF. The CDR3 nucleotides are TGCAGTGCTAGAGAAGGGGCTACGGGGGAGACCCAGTACTTC.